This T cell receptor (beta chain) was documented in a study of OX40 agonist ivuxolimab in advanced cancers. Findings and caveats of the study: Among the lowest levels of clonal expansion were found in partial responders at 0.1-3.0 mg/kg.

Patients with autoimmune history or systemic immunosuppression were excluded. The timepoints at which blood was sampled were baseline, cycle 4 day 1, and cycle 7 day 1. V lost 5 bases, J lost 0 bases, and 10 bases stayed unmatched. CDR1 and CDR2 (germline): SGHTA, FQGNSA. The CDR3 consists of 18 residues. As regards this clone: Its antigen remains unknown.

The assay was immunoSEQ multiplex PCR, and TCRdb's table has in-frame clones only and misses some. The data contain approximately 80,000 clones, 85% of them singletons. This sequence originates from an adult with an advanced solid tumor such as melanoma, head and neck, liver or kidney cancer. The sample consisted of CD4+ or CD8+ T cells sorted from blood, taken in a trial of the OX40 agonist ivuxolimab. The chain recombines TRBV7-2 with TRBJ2-3, with TRBD2 matching 11 bases. CDR3 sequence: CASSPLSGGGPSTDTQYF. The CDR3 DNA is TGTGCCAGCAGCCCCCTTAGCGGGGGGGGACCTAGCACAGATACGCAGTATTTT.